The 12 T cell receptor beta chains listed next were all sequenced from one sample in a study of response to subunit inactivated influenza vaccine. TCRdb recomputed calls from the RT-PCR reads with MiXCR, one row per CDR3 protein. The sample includes approximately 290,000 distinct CDR3 sequences, over 20% of them seen just once. The sample here was PBMCs from blood, taken approximately 20 months after vaccination. The source of these receptors is a man between 50 and 70 years old who received an inactivated influenza vaccine.

V is TRBV2 and J is TRBJ2-1; 8 bases align to TRBD1. V trimming: 5 bases; J trimming: 0 bases; junction bases outside the gene matches: 3. The CDR3 length is 15 residues. From germline, CDR1 is SNHLY and CDR2 FYNNEI. CDR3 amino acids: CASSYGQGSYNEQFF. The CDR3 nucleotides read TGTGCCAGCAGTTACGGACAGGGCTCCTACAATGAGCAGTTCTTC.

The table lists this clonotype with a few counts. The chain uses TRBV29-1 and TRBJ2-2; a possible D gene is TRBD1 (6 bases). This CDR3 is 15 amino acids long. V lost 6 bases and J 1 base, leaving 15 bases between the germline ends. The germline V gene encodes CDR1 SQVTM and CDR2 ANQGSEA. DNA of the CDR3: TGCAGCGTAGGTAGATCGGGACAGAACACCGGGGAGCTGTTTTTT. Translation: CSVGRSGQNTGELFF.

Points on this clonotype: In this CDR3 the conserved last residue, phenylalanine or tryptophan, is missing, so a read error is likely. V is TRBV3-1 and J is TRBJ1-1, with TRBD1 as a possible D gene (5 bases). The V gene's germline CDR1 is LGHDT and CDR2 YNNKEL (reference sequence). V was pared by 4 bases and J by 1 base, with 7 bases between. The CDR3 has 13 amino acids. DNA of the CDR3: TGTGCCAGCAGCCTCACAGGGAACACTGAAGCTTTCTCT. Amino acids: CASSLTGNTEAFS.

In its sample, this clonotype was seen many times. The rearrangement joins TRBV12-3 or TRBV12-4 to TRBJ1-4; 8 bases are shared with TRBD1. The CDR3 totals 14 residues. V gave up 7 bases and J gave up 5 bases; unmatched junction bases: 6. The CDR3 sequence: CASTLAGGNEKLFF. The CDR3 DNA follows: TGTGCCAGCACCCTTGCAGGGGGCAATGAAAAACTGTTTTTT.

This clonotype was picked up a small number of times. This rearrangement joins TRBV6-1 to TRBJ1-6; a weak D match, TRBD1 (5 bases). This CDR3 has 15 amino acids. The germline gives CDR1 MNHNS, CDR2 SASEGT. Between the trimmed V and J ends, which lost 7 bases and 9 bases, there was a span of 19 bases. The CDR3 sequence: CASTQRGAGTSPLHF. Here the CDR3 DNA reads TGTGCCAGCACCCAACGGGGTGCAGGGACTTCACCCCTCCACTTT.

The sample holds a few counts of this clonotype. The chain has TRBV6-1 and TRBJ1-2, with unresolved D. Germline-derived CDR1 and CDR2 are MNHNS and SASEGT. Deletions cut 5 bases from V and 3 bases from J, with 10 bases between. The CDR3 length is 13 residues. The CDR3 sequence: CASSRSGYYGYTF. CDR3 DNA sequence: TGTGCCAGCAGTCGTTCTGGGTACTATGGCTACACCTTC.

The rearrangement uses TRBV10-3 and TRBJ2-7; 7 bases align to TRBD2. V shed 3 bases and J 5 bases; nucleotides not matched to a gene: 7. Germline values: CDR1 ENHRY, CDR2 SYGVKD. This CDR3 region has 14 residues. DNA for the CDR3: TGTGCCATCAGTGACCTCGGGGAGGGAAACGAGCAGTACTTC. As protein: CAISDLGEGNEQYF.

This chain joins TRBV19 and TRBJ1-3; 7 nucleotides agree with TRBD1. This CDR3 is 14 amino acids long. Trimming took 6 bases from V and 4 from J; bases not matched to a gene: 6. The germline V gene has CDR1 LNHDA and CDR2 SQIVND (reference sequence). CDR3 protein: CASRNRGAGNTIYF. Written as DNA, the CDR3 is TGTGCCAGTAGAAACAGGGGAGCCGGAAACACCATATATTTT.

Worth noting for this clonotype: Given a much more abundant clone one base away, this may be a read error. V gene TRBV9 combines with J gene TRBJ2-1; 9 bases map to TRBD2. Trimming took 4 bases from V and 9 from J; bases not matched to a gene: 11. Germline CDR1 reads SGDLS; CDR2 reads YYNGEE. The CDR3 is made up of 15 amino acids. In DNA form, the CDR3 reads TGTGCCAGCAGCACCGCCGGGACTAGCCACAGTGAGCAGTTCTTC. This encodes CASSTAGTSHSEQFF. The variable domain in full, completed from reference TRBV9 and TRBJ2-1, reads DSGVTQTPKHLITATGQRVTLRCSPRSGDLSVYWYQQSLDQGLQFLIQYYNGEERAKGNILERFSAQQFPDLHSELNLSSLELGDSALYFCASSTAGTSHSEQFFGPGTRLTVL.

This clonotype was seen more than once but under ten times. V gene TRBV4-1 combines with J gene TRBJ2-1; 11 bases are shared with TRBD2. This CDR3 has 14 residues. The ends lost 5 bases at V and 13 bases at J; junction bases unmatched: 10. The germline V gene has CDR1 MGHRA and CDR2 YSYEKL. The chain's CDR3 is CASSDPGLAAAQFF. CDR3 in DNA: TGCGCCAGCAGCGACCCGGGACTAGCGGCCGCCCAGTTCTTC.

The sample holds a few counts of this clonotype. The chain joins TRBV18 to TRBJ1-5, with D maybe TRBD1 (5 bases). The CDR3 has 13 residues. Germline V CDR1 and CDR2: KGHSH, LQKENI. Trimming removed 2 bases from V and 7 bases from J, with 9 bases in between. The CDR3 bases are TGTGCCAGCTCACCAGGGGCTGGGCAGCCCCAGCATTTT. Residues: CASSPGAGQPQHF. Supplemented by reference TRBV18 and TRBJ1-5, the full variable domain reads NAGVMQNPRHLVRRRGQEARLRCSPMKGHSHVYWYRQLPEEGLKFMVYLQKENIIDESGMPKERFSAEFPKEGPSILRIQQVVRGDSAAYFCASSPGAGQPQHFGDGTRLSIL.

In this sample, this clonotype turned up a few times. This chain joins TRBV12-3 or TRBV12-4 and TRBJ1-5; D gene uncertain. V was cut by 3 bases and J by 7 bases, with 10 bases left in between. The CDR3 covers 13 residues. The CDR3 sequence is CASSFWGQQPQHF. For the CDR3, the DNA is TGTGCCAGCAGTTTTTGGGGTCAACAGCCCCAGCATTTT.